Each of the 32 T cell receptor beta chains below was sequenced from the same sample in a study of cytomegalovirus exposure and HLA in healthy donors. 13 Jbeta primers and 60 Vbeta primers were used for the PCR. The repertoire was sequenced with immunoSEQ multiplex PCR; TCRdb's copy has only in-frame clones and lacks some. The sample has under 150,000 clones, around three quarters seen once; the top ten hold about 6.8%. Sequenced material: PBMCs. The receptor set was obtained from a man aged 35 to 55 in good health and CMV-seropositive.

CDR3 region: CASRGNRDSGPYGYTF. Here the CDR3 DNA reads TGTGCCAGCAGGGGAAACCGGGACAGCGGCCCCTATGGCTACACCTTC. The chain has TRBV28 and TRBJ1-2; 7 nucleotides agree with TRBD1. V was clipped by 6 bases and J by 4 bases; unmatched bases: 14. The germline gives CDR1 MDHEN, CDR2 SYDVKM. The CDR3 length is 16 residues.

The sample holds one count of this clone. The chain uses TRBV30 and TRBJ1-5; perhaps TRBD1 as D (5 bases). The CDR3 contains 14 residues. Germline values: CDR1 GTSNPN, CDR2 SVGIG (reference sequence). Trimming took 1 base from V and 5 from J, leaving 12 bases between them. CDR3 sequence (DNA): TGTGCCTGGAGTGGGTGGGGCTTCGATCAGCCCCAGCATTTT. Residues: CAWSGWGFDQPQHF. Full variable domain (rest looked up from reference TRBV30 and TRBJ1-5): SQTIHQWPATLVQPVGSPLSLECTVEGTSNPNLYWYRQAAGRGLQLLFYSVGIGQISSEVPQNLSASRPQDRQFILSSKKLLLSDSGFYLCAWSGWGFDQPQHFGDGTRLSIL.

This chain connects TRBV11-1 to TRBJ1-1, with 11 bases fitting TRBD1. This CDR3 has 15 residues. V was pared by 1 base and J by 4 bases, with 2 bases of the junction left unmatched. CDR1 is SGHAT, CDR2 FQDESV, per germline (reference sequence). The CDR3 nucleotides read TGTGCCAGCAGCTTAGAAGGGACAGGGGGCACTGAAGCTTTCTTT. As protein: CASSLEGTGGTEAFF. Full variable domain (rest looked up from reference TRBV11-1 and TRBJ1-1): EAEVAQSPRYKITEKSQAVAFWCDPISGHATLYWYRQILGQGPELLVQFQDESVVDDSQLPKDRFSAERLKGVDSTLKIQPAELGDSAMYLCASSLEGTGGTEAFFGQGTRLTVV.

The chain recombines TRBV19 with TRBJ2-3; 15 bases fit TRBD2. Germline CDR1 LNHDA, CDR2 SQIVND (reference sequence). V gave up 1 base and J gave up 0 bases; unmatched junction bases: 2. The CDR3 runs to 18 residues. CDR3 region: CASSIVGLAGGSTDTQYF. The DNA of the CDR3 is TGTGCCAGTAGTATAGTTGGACTAGCGGGAGGGAGCACAGATACGCAGTATTTT. The full variable domain, with the rest looked up from reference TRBV19 and TRBJ2-3, is DGGITQSPKYLFRKEGQNVTLSCEQNLNHDAMYWYRQDPGQGLRLIYYSQIVNDFQKGDIAEGYSVSREKKESFPLTVTSAQKNPTAFYLCASSIVGLAGGSTDTQYFGPGTRLTVL.

This chain links TRBV4-3 with TRBJ1-2; no reliable D call. V gave up 0 bases and J gave up 8 bases, with 7 bases separating them. The length of the CDR3 is 12 residues. In germline, CDR1 is LGHNA, CDR2 YSLEER. The CDR3 coding sequence is TGCGCCAGCAGCCAAGATGGAGAGGGCTACACCTTC. Translation gives CASSQDGEGYTF.

This chain connects TRBV9 to TRBJ2-7, with 10 bases lining up with TRBD2. The ends lost 3 bases at V and 3 bases at J; junction bases unmatched: 6. CDR1 is SGDLS, CDR2 YYNGEE, per germline. CDR3 size: 15 residues. The CDR3 nucleotides are TGTGCCAGCAGCGCAGGGACTAGCGCTTTCTACGAGCAGTACTTC. It yields the protein CASSAGTSAFYEQYF.

The J gene is TRBJ2-7, the V gene TRBV2, with 12 bases aligning to TRBD1. The CDR3 has 14 residues. Looked up from germline, CDR1 is SNHLY and CDR2 is FYNNEI. Trimming at V came to 5 bases and at J to 6 bases, leaving 5 bases not matched to a gene. CDR3 nucleotide sequence: TGTGCCAGCAGTTGGGACAGGGGGCGGACCGAGCAGTACTTC. Translation gives CASSWDRGRTEQYF.

CDR3 sequence reads: CASSFDQGASDTEAFF. The DNA of the CDR3 is TGCGCCAGCAGCTTCGATCAGGGGGCGTCTGACACTGAAGCTTTCTTT. The rearrangement links TRBV5-1 to TRBJ1-1, with 8 bases identical to TRBD1. Germline trimming cut 2 bases from V and 3 bases from J; bases unmatched to any gene: 9. This CDR3 has 16 amino acids. The germline gives CDR1 SGHRS, CDR2 YFSETQ.

The chain has TRBV4-1 and TRBJ2-1; D may be TRBD2 (7 bases). V was pared by 1 base and J by 6 bases, with 16 bases between. Germline V gene data show CDR1 as MGHRA and CDR2 as YSYEKL. The CDR3 consists of 16 residues. Here the CDR3 DNA reads TGCGCCAGCAGCCAAGCGGGGGGACAATCTTTCAATGAGCAGTTCTTC. Protein product: CASSQAGGQSFNEQFF.

This clone has only one observation. The gene calls are TRBV6-1 and TRBJ2-7; 11 bases align to TRBD1. The length of the CDR3 is 15 residues. V was clipped by 6 bases and J by 0 bases; unmatched bases: 4. The germline gives CDR1 MNHNS, CDR2 SASEGT. This chain's CDR3 is CASRQDRGLSYEQYF. The CDR3 DNA is TGTGCCAGCAGGCAGGACAGGGGGCTCTCCTACGAGCAGTACTTC.

The rearrangement links TRBV5-4 to TRBJ2-3, with 8 bases identical to TRBD1. The trim removed 4 bases at V and 0 bases at J, leaving 4 bases unmatched. Looked up from germline, CDR1 is SGHNT and CDR2 is YYREEE (reference sequence). The CDR3 totals 15 residues. The CDR3 loop is CASSVQGASTDTQYF. The DNA of the CDR3 is TGTGCCAGCAGCGTCCAGGGGGCGAGCACAGATACGCAGTATTTT.

J is TRBJ2-5 and V is TRBV5-1; TRBD2 aligns across 9 bases. CDR1 is SGHRS, CDR2 YFSETQ, per germline. V was pared by 4 bases and J by 4 bases, with 2 bases of the junction left unmatched. This CDR3 is built from 13 residues. The CDR3 sequence is CASSIAGVETQYF. In DNA form, the CDR3 reads TGCGCCAGCAGCATAGCGGGAGTAGAGACCCAGTACTTC.

This clone was detected only a few times. This chain's CDR3 is CASSLQGENTEAFF. In DNA, the CDR3 is TGTGCCAGCAGTTTGCAGGGCGAGAACACTGAAGCTTTCTTT. The J gene is TRBJ1-1, the V gene TRBV28, with D perhaps TRBD1 (5 bases). The CDR3 is made up of 14 amino acids. Germline CDR1 is MDHEN and CDR2 is SYDVKM. With 3 bases removed from V and 1 base from J, the gap between germline ends came to 9 bases.

The chain couples TRBV16 to TRBJ1-2; 7 bases align to TRBD1. Germline trimming cut 4 bases from V and 8 bases from J; bases unmatched to any gene: 13. The CDR3 has 15 residues. Germline V CDR1 and CDR2: KGHSY, FQNENV. As DNA, the CDR3 is TGTGCCAGCAGCCTCCCAGGAGGGGGCACGTTCGGCTACACCTTC. Translating gives CASSLPGGGTFGYTF. Filled out from reference TRBV16 and TRBJ1-2, the complete variable domain reads GEEVAQTPKHLVRGEGQKAKLYCAPIKGHSYVFWYQQVLKNEFKFLISFQNENVFDETGMPKERFSAKCLPNSPCSLEIQATKLEDSAVYFCASSLPGGGTFGYTFGSGTRLTVV.

The chain is built from TRBV7-2 and TRBJ2-7; D gene ambiguous. Trimming stripped 2 bases from V and 2 bases from J, with 4 bases between. The CDR3 extends over 12 amino acids. The germline V gene has CDR1 SGHTA and CDR2 FQGNSA. DNA for the CDR3: TGTGCCAGCAGCTTAACTACCTACGAGCAGTACTTC. This translates into CASSLTTYEQYF.

This chain joins TRBV27 and TRBJ2-5; D ambiguous. The ends were cut back, 2 bases at V and 0 bases at J, with 10 bases in the middle. Germline V gene data show CDR1 as MNHEY and CDR2 as SMNVEV (reference sequence). The length of the CDR3 is 15 residues. The CDR3 DNA reads TGTGCCAGCAGTTTAACCCCTGGCCACCAAGAGACCCAGTACTTC. Translated: CASSLTPGHQETQYF.

The chain employs TRBV9 and TRBJ2-1, with D possibly matching TRBD1 (6 bases). CDR1 and CDR2 (germline): SGDLS, YYNGEE. The V and J ends lost 4 bases and 4 bases respectively, with 12 bases between them. The CDR3 sequence is 14 residues long. Here the CDR3 DNA reads TGTGCCAGCAGCTCGAGCGGACAGTACAATGAGCAGTTCTTC. Translation gives CASSSSGQYNEQFF.

The chain couples TRBV1 to TRBJ2-3; the D call in the table, TRBD2, was not verified against the DNA. TRBV1 is a documented pseudogene. The CDR3 extends over 20 amino acids. This CDR3 reads CTSSQERIPGLQPSTDTQYF. Here the CDR3 DNA reads TGCACCAGCAGCCAAGAACGCATACCGGGACTACAACCTAGCACAGATACGCAGTATTTT.

V is TRBV6-5 and J is TRBJ1-5; D not certain. The V end lost 0 bases, the J end lost 9 bases, and 9 bases lay between the germline ends. Germline lookup yields CDR1 MNHEY and CDR2 SVGAGI. The CDR3 runs 13 residues. The CDR3: CASSYSRERPQHF. The CDR3 coding sequence is TGTGCCAGCAGTTACTCGAGGGAGAGGCCCCAGCATTTT.

CDR3 coding DNA: TGTGCCAGCAGCCCCGCTGGACTAGCGGGAGAGGAGCAGTTCTTC. Its translation is CASSPAGLAGEEQFF. J is TRBJ2-1 and V is TRBV11-3, with 13 bases fitting TRBD2. With V trimmed by 5 bases and J by 10 bases, 8 bases remained unmatched. This CDR3 has 15 residues. Germline V gives CDR1 SGHNT, CDR2 YENEEA.

The V gene is TRBV28, the J gene TRBJ1-1; 7 nucleotides match TRBD1. Germline CDR1 is MDHEN and CDR2 is SYDVKM. The CDR3 has 15 amino acids. With V trimmed by 7 bases and J by 4 bases, 12 bases remained unmatched. CDR3 DNA: TGTGCCAGCACTCTCCACGGCGACAGGGCCACTGAAGCTTTCTTT. Translation gives CASTLHGDRATEAFF.

This chain uses TRBV4-2 with TRBJ2-7, with D tentatively TRBD1 (6 bases). V was pared by 1 base and J by 3 bases, with 10 bases between. The CDR3 runs to 14 residues. CDR1 and CDR2 from the germline V gene are LGHNA and YNFKEQ. The CDR3 reads CASSQGGGYYEQYF. For the CDR3, the DNA is TGTGCCAGCAGCCAAGGAGGGGGATACTACGAGCAGTACTTC.

The V call is TRBV27, the J call TRBJ1-1, with D perhaps matching TRBD1 (6 bases). The CDR3 consists of 14 residues. Germline-derived CDR1 and CDR2 are MNHEY and SMNVEV (reference sequence). Trimming pared 0 bases from V and 4 bases from J, leaving 9 bases between. CDR3 sequence: CASSLSTGSTEAFF. The CDR3 region has the DNA TGTGCCAGCAGTTTATCAACAGGGAGCACTGAAGCTTTCTTT.

The genes are TRBV11-3 and TRBJ1-4; 7 bases match TRBD1. Losses at the gene ends were 5 bases for V and 2 bases for J; bases not matched to a gene: 5. The length of the CDR3 is 15 residues. Germline V gives CDR1 SGHNT, CDR2 YENEEA. Written as DNA, the CDR3 is TGTGCCAGCAGCCAAACGGACAGGACTAATGAAAAACTGTTTTTT. Residues: CASSQTDRTNEKLFF.

This chain connects TRBV6-1 to TRBJ1-6; 7 nucleotides match TRBD1. There are 12 residues in the CDR3. The germline V gene encodes CDR1 MNHNS and CDR2 SASEGT. The CDR3, as DNA: TGTGCGTCGGGACAGAGGAATTCACCCCTCCACTTT. Encoded protein: CASGQRNSPLHF.

The chain couples TRBV27 to TRBJ1-1; TRBD1 matches at 11 bases. The CDR3 contains 15 residues. The trim removed 6 bases at V and 6 bases at J, leaving 9 bases unmatched. Germline V CDR1 and CDR2: MNHEY, SMNVEV (reference sequence). CDR3 coding DNA: TGTGCCAGCAGACCCGGGACAGGGGGGACGGCTGAAGCTTTCTTT. This translates into CASRPGTGGTAEAFF.

DNA for the CDR3: TGTGCCATCAGTGAGTCCCTAGCGGACTACAATGAGCAGTTCTTC. This codes for CAISESLADYNEQFF. This rearrangement joins TRBV10-3 to TRBJ2-1; 7 nucleotides match TRBD2. The CDR3 spans 15 residues. V lost 0 bases to trimming and J lost 3 bases; unmatched junction nucleotides: 2. Germline V gene sequence: CDR1 ENHRY, CDR2 SYGVKD.

The rearrangement joins TRBV19 to TRBJ2-5, with D maybe TRBD2 (5 bases). TRBJ2-7 explains the end of the DNA better; the J call may be wrong. CDR1 is LNHDA and CDR2 is SQIVND in the germline V gene (reference sequence). The CDR3 extends over 13 amino acids. In DNA, the CDR3 is TGTGCCAGTAGTATCCTCGGGGTCGGCGAGCAGTACTTC. Amino acids: CASSILGVGEQYF.

The chain couples TRBV7-2 to TRBJ2-5, with 11 nucleotides matching TRBD1. Germline V gene lookup returns CDR1 SGHTA and CDR2 FQGNSA. V was pared by 8 bases and J by 4 bases, with 9 bases of the junction left unmatched. The CDR3 covers 15 residues. The CDR3 here is CASSSGTGGGETQYF. For the CDR3, the DNA is TGTGCCAGCTCCAGTGGGACAGGGGGAGGAGAGACCCAGTACTTC.

DNA for the CDR3: TGCGCCAGCAGCTTGGCCGGGGGATCAACTAATGAAAAACTGTTTTTT. Its protein product is CASSLAGGSTNEKLFF. V is TRBV5-1 and J is TRBJ1-4; TRBD1 is a possible D gene (5 bases). The CDR3 extends over 16 amino acids. Trimming took off 0 bases at V and 0 bases at J, with 9 bases between the two ends. In germline, CDR1 is SGHRS, CDR2 YFSETQ.

This clone has a handful of counts. The chain combines TRBV19 with TRBJ2-7; 10 nucleotides agree with TRBD1. The CDR3 is made up of 16 amino acids. Germline values: CDR1 LNHDA, CDR2 SQIVND (reference sequence). V lost 1 base to trimming and J lost 0 bases; unmatched junction nucleotides: 3. CDR3 region: CASSIGDRGLSYEQYF. The CDR3 DNA reads TGTGCCAGTAGTATAGGGGACAGGGGTCTCTCCTACGAGCAGTACTTC.

V is TRBV29-1 and J is TRBJ2-1; 10 nucleotides agree with TRBD2. There are 16 residues in the CDR3. Per germline, CDR1 SQVTM and CDR2 ANQGSEA. After removal of 4 bases from V and 3 bases from J, the junction contained 9 bases not matched to a gene. Written as DNA, the CDR3 is TGCAGCGTTGCGGGATATAGCGGGGGGCTCTACAATGAGCAGTTCTTC. It is translated as CSVAGYSGGLYNEQFF.